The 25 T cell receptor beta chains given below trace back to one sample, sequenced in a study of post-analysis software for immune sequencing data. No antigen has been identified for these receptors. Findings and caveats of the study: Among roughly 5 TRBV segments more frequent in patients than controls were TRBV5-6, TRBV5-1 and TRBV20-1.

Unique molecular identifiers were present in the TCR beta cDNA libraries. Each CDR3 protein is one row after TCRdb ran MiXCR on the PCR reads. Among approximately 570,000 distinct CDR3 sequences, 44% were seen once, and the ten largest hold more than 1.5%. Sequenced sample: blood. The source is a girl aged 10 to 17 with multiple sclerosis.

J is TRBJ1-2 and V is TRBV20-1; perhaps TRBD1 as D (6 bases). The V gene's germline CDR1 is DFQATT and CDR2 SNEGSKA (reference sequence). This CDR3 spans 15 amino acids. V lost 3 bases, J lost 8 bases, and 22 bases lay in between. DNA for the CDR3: TGCAGTGCTAGTCCTCTGGGGGGGGCAGGGGACGGCTACACCTTC. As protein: CSASPLGGAGDGYTF.

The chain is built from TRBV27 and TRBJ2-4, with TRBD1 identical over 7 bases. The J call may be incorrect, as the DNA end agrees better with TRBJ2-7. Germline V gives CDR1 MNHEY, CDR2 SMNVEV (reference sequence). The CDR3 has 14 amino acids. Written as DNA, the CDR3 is TGTGCCAGCAGTTTATCGAGAGGGGGCGACGAGCAGTACTTC. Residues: CASSLSRGGDEQYF.

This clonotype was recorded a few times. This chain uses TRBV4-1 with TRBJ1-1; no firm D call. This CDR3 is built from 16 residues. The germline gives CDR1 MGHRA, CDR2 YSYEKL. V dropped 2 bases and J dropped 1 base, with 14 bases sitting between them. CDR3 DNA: TGCGCCAGCAGCCAACCTGAAGGGCAAAGGAACACTGAAGCTTTCTTT. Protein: CASSQPEGQRNTEAFF.

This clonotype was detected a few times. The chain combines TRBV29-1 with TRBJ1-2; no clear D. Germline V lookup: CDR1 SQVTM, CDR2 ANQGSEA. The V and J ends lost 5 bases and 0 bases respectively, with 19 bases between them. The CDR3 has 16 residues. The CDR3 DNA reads TGCAGCGTTCATCGTAGGGATCTCCTCCCTAACTATGGCTACACCTTC. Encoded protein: CSVHRRDLLPNYGYTF.

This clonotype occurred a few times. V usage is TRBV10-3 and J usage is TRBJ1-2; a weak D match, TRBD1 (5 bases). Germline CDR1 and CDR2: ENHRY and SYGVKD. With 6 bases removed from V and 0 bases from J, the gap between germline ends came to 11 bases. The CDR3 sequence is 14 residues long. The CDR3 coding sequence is TGTGCCATCAGAGGGACGGAGACTAACTATGGCTACACCTTC. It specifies CAIRGTETNYGYTF.

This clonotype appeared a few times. The CDR3 DNA reads as TGTGCCATCAGTGAGTCTGAGGGCGGGAGAGTGATGAATGAGCAGTTCTTC. It yields the protein CAISESEGGRVMNEQFF. V and J are TRBV10-3 and TRBJ2-1; 7 bases fit TRBD2. V trimming: 0 bases; J trimming: 7 bases; junction bases outside the gene matches: 12. This CDR3 spans 17 amino acids. The germline CDR1 and CDR2 sequences are ENHRY and SYGVKD.

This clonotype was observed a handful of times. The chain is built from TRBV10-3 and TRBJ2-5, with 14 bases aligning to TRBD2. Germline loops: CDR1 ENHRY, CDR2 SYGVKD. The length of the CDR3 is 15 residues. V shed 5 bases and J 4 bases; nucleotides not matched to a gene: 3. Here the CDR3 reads CAISPGLAGAETQYF. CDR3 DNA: TGTGCCATCAGTCCGGGACTAGCGGGGGCAGAGACCCAGTACTTC.

This CDR3 reads CASSYSGTNTEAFF. The CDR3 DNA reads TGTGCCAGCAGTTACTCCGGGACAAACACTGAAGCTTTCTTT. The chain joins TRBV6-5 to TRBJ1-1, with a possible D match to TRBD1 (6 bases). Trimming removed 0 bases from V and 2 bases from J, with 7 bases in between. CDR1 and CDR2 (germline): MNHEY, SVGAGI. The CDR3 has 14 amino acids.

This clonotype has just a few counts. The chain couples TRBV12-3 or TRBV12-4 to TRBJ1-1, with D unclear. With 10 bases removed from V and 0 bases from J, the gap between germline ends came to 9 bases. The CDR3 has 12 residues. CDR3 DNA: TGTGCCAAAAGTACCTTGAACACTGAAGCTTTCTTT. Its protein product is CAKSTLNTEAFF.

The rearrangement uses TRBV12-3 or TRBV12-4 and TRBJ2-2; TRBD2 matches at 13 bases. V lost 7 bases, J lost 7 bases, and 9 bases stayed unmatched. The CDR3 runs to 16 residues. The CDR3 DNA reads TGTGCCAGCACCCTCACTAGCGGGGGGGCAAGCGGGGAGCTGTTTTTT. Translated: CASTLTSGGASGELFF.

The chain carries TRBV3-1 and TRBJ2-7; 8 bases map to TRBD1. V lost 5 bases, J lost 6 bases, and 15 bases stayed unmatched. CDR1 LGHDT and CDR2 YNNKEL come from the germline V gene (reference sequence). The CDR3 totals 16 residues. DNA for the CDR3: TGTGCCAGCAGCGGGAGCGACAGGGGCGCTTTAGGCGAGCAGTACTTC. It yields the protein CASSGSDRGALGEQYF.

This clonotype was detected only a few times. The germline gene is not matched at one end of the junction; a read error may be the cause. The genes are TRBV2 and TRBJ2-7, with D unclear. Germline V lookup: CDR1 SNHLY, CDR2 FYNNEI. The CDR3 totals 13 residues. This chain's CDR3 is CTSTPDGAYEQYF. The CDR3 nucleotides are TGTACCAGCACCCCGGACGGTGCCTACGAGCAGTACTTC.

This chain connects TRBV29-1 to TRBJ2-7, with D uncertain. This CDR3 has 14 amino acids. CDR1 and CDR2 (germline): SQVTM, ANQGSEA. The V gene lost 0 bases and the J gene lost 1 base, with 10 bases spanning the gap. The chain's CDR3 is CSVEDGVLSYEQYF. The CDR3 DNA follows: TGCAGCGTTGAAGATGGGGTATTATCCTACGAGCAGTACTTC.

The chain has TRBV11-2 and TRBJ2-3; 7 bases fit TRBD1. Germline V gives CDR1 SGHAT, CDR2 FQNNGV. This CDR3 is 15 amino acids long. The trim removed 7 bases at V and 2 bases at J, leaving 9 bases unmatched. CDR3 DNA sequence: TGTGCCAGCATAGATACAGGGGACCTCACAGATACGCAGTATTTT. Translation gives CASIDTGDLTDTQYF.

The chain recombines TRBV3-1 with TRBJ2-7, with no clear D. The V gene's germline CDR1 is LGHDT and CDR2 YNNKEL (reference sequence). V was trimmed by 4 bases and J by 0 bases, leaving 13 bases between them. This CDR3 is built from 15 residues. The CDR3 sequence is CASSLAAQSSYEQYF. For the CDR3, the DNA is TGTGCCAGCAGCCTGGCAGCGCAGAGCTCCTACGAGCAGTACTTC.

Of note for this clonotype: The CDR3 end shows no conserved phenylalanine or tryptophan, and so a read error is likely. In DNA, the CDR3 is TGTGCCAGCAGTTCTCCCCCCGGGAACCAGCAGTTCGTC. It encodes CASSSPPGNQQFV. The rearrangement joins TRBV27 to TRBJ2-1; D perhaps matches TRBD2 (5 bases). The CDR3 has 13 residues. V was cut by 4 bases and J by 11 bases, with 15 bases left in between. Germline V gives CDR1 MNHEY, CDR2 SMNVEV (reference sequence).

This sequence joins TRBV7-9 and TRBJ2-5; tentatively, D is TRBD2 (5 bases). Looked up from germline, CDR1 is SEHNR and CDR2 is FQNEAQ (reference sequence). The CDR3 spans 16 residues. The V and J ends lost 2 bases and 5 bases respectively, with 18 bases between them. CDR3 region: CASSLSSYRSVETQYF. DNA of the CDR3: TGTGCCAGCAGCTTATCTAGCTACCGCTCGGTGGAGACCCAGTACTTC.

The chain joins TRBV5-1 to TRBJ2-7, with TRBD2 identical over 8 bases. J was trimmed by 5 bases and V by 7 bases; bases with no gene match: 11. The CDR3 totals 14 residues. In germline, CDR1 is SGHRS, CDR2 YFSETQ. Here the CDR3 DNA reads TGCGCCAGCCACCCAAGCGGGAGACAGGACGAGCAGTACTTC. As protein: CASHPSGRQDEQYF.

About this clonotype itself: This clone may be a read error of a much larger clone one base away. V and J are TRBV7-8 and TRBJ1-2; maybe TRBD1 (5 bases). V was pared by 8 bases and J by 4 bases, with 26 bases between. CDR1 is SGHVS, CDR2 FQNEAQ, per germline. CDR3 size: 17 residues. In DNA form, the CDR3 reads TGTGCCAGCGTGGGGGGGAGCCCGGCAGCGGATAGCTATGGCTACACCTTC. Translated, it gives CASVGGSPAADSYGYTF. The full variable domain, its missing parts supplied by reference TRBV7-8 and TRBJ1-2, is GAGVSQSPRYKVAKRGQDVALRCDPISGHVSLFWYQQALGQGPEFLTYFQNEAQLDKSGLPSDRFFAERPEGSVSTLKIQRTQQEDSAVYLCASVGGSPAADSYGYTFGSGTRLTVV.

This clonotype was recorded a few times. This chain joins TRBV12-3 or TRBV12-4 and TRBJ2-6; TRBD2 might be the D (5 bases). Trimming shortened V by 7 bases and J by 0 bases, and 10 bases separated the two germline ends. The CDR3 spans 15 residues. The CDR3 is CASTKGSSGANVLTF. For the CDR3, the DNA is TGTGCCAGCACCAAAGGGAGCTCTGGGGCCAACGTCCTGACTTTC.

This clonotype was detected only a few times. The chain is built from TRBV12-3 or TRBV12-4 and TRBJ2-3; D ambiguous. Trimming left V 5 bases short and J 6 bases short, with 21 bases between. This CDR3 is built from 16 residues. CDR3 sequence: CASSPPEATALDTQYF. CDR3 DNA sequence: TGTGCCAGCAGTCCCCCTGAGGCCACCGCGCTCGATACGCAGTATTTT.

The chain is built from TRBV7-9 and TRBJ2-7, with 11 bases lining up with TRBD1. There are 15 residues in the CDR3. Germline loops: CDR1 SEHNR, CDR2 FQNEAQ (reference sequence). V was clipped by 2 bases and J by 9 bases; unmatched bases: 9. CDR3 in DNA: TGTGCCAGCAGCTTATCCTGGACAGGGGGCGCAGGGCAGTACTTC. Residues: CASSLSWTGGAGQYF.

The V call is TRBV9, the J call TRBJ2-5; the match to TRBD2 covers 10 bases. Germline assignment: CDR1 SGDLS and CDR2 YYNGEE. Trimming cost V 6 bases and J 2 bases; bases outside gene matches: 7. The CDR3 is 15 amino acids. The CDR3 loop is CASNPSGGLQETQYF. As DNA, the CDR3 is TGTGCCAGCAACCCTAGCGGGGGACTTCAAGAGACCCAGTACTTC.

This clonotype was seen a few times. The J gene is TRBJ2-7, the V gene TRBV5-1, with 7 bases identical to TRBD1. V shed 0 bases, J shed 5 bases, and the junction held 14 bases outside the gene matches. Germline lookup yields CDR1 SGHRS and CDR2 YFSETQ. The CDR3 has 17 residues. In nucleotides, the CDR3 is TGCGCCAGCAGCTTGGCTTACAGAGACAGGGTTAAGGACGAGCAGTACTTC. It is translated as CASSLAYRDRVKDEQYF.

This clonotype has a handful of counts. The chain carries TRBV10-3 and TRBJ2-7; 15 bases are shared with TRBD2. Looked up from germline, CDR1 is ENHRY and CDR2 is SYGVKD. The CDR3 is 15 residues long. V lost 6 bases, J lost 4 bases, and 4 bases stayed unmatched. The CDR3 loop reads CAIRGLAGGKYEQYF. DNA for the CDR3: TGTGCCATCAGGGGACTAGCGGGAGGTAAATACGAGCAGTACTTC.